This T cell receptor beta chain was captured in a study of cytomegalovirus exposure and HLA in healthy donors. The CDR3 extends over 16 amino acids. Germline V lookup: CDR1 WSHSY, CDR2 SAAADI. The ends were cut back, 2 bases at V and 6 bases at J, with 16 bases in the middle. The sample holds one count of this clone. Its antigen is undetermined. 13 Jbeta primers and 60 Vbeta primers were used for the PCR. Sequenced by immunoSEQ multiplex PCR; TCRdb stores in-frame clones only, minus some. The sample consists of under 150,000 clones, roughly four fifths of them appearing once. Whole-study findings and limits: In a later analysis, productive TCRs from donors in an Asian-associated ancestry cluster reportedly carried fewer N-insertions than the cohort mean.

The chain joins TRBV10-2 to TRBJ1-4, with D possibly matching TRBD1 (6 bases). The specimen sequenced was PBMCs. This TCR came from a boy aged 2 to 10 in good health and CMV-seronegative. The CDR3 DNA is TGCGCCAGCAGTGAGGACGCGGCAGGGGTTGATGAAAAACTGTTTTTT. This translates into CASSEDAAGVDEKLFF.